This T cell receptor beta chain was sequenced in a study of cytomegalovirus exposure and HLA in healthy donors. Study-level information: Among roughly 180 million T cells, an earlier analysis found 117 million unique TCR beta sequences. Of over 300 genotyped donors, around 76% clustered with self-reported Caucasian donors.

General observations from the study: A prior analysis recorded that most TCR beta V segments were productive about 90% or about 30% of the time.

On this clone: Its antigen remains unidentified.

Vbeta (60) and Jbeta (13) primers were used in the PCR. Assay: immunoSEQ multiplex PCR; the TCRdb copy retains only in-frame clones and omits some. This table lists tens of thousands of clones. The specimen sequenced was PBMCs. The receptor was derived from a woman aged 40 to 50 in good health and CMV-seropositive.

The CDR3: CASSIVAVLSTDTQYF. For the CDR3, the DNA is TGTGCCAGTAGTATAGTGGCGGTTCTTAGCACAGATACGCAGTATTTT. The rearrangement uses TRBV19 and TRBJ2-3; no definite D call. V was trimmed by 1 base and J by 0 bases, leaving 11 bases between them. Germline V gene sequence: CDR1 LNHDA, CDR2 SQIVND (reference sequence). The CDR3 is made up of 16 amino acids.